This TCR beta chain was found in a study of CD8 T cells in Susac syndrome. It was with random hexamers that 0.5 to 1 ug RNA was reverse transcribed. The CDR3 of TCR beta was amplified by immunoSEQ multiplex PCR across 54 Vbeta and 13 Jbeta. In TCRdb, the immunoSEQ multiplex PCR reads were re-called with MiXCR into one record per CDR3 protein. The sample has about 150,000 distinct CDR3 sequences; about 95% are singletons. Germline CDR1 reads MGHRA; CDR2 reads YSYEKL. The CDR3 sequence is 14 residues long. V was shortened by 0 bases and J by 4 bases, with 9 bases between the two germline ends. Sequencing of TCR beta covered CD8+ and CD4+ T cells obtained from blood. Negative isolation yielded CD8+ and CD4+ T cells; FACS enriched TEMRA cells.

V and J are TRBV4-1 and TRBJ1-2; TRBD1 might be the D (6 bases). The material sequenced was CD4+ T cells from PBMCs. The clonotype originates from a human donor with Susac syndrome. The CDR3 protein is CASSQDRGLYGYTF. The CDR3 nucleotides are TGCGCCAGCAGCCAAGATCGGGGGCTCTATGGCTACACCTTC.